The 7 T cell receptor beta chains below were found in one sample sequenced in a study of blood T cell repertoires in COVID-19. The data were produced by immunoSEQ multiplex PCR, yet TCRdb's version contains in-frame clones alone and is incomplete. The sample records 200,000 to 250,000 clones, 80% to 85% being singletons. Specimen: peripheral blood. Source of these receptors: a woman aged 80 or older with COVID-19, enrolled during active disease.

This clone has only one observation. The V gene is TRBV7-6, the J gene TRBJ1-5, with TRBD1 identical over 7 bases. This CDR3 contains 13 residues. With 5 bases clipped from V and 6 bases from J, the junction kept 4 bases outside the gene matches. Germline lookup yields CDR1 SGHVS and CDR2 FNYEAQ. The CDR3 coding sequence is TGTGCCAGCAGCCCAGGGGGAGGTCAGCCCCAGCATTTT. This encodes CASSPGGGQPQHF.

This chain uses TRBV6-5 with TRBJ2-5, with D maybe TRBD1 (6 bases). Germline lookup yields CDR1 MNHEY and CDR2 SVGAGI. V was shortened by 1 base and J by 3 bases, with 12 bases between the two germline ends. The CDR3 contains 15 residues. This CDR3 reads CASSYWGQAEETQYF. The CDR3 DNA reads as TGTGCCAGCAGTTACTGGGGACAAGCAGAAGAGACCCAGTACTTC.

The CDR3 DNA is TGTGCCAGCAGTTTAAGGTCCAGGGGGCTTGAAACTCTTAGCGGCTACACCTTC. It specifies CASSLRSRGLETLSGYTF. The genes are TRBV28 and TRBJ1-2; 8 bases are shared with TRBD1. Trimming cost V 2 bases and J 8 bases; bases outside gene matches: 19. Germline values: CDR1 MDHEN, CDR2 SYDVKM. CDR3 length equals 18 residues.

This clone was counted only a few times. The chain combines TRBV27 with TRBJ1-5; TRBD1 matches at 7 bases. Germline trimming cut 6 bases from V and 7 bases from J; bases unmatched to any gene: 9. The CDR3 consists of 14 residues. Germline values: CDR1 MNHEY, CDR2 SMNVEV (reference sequence). CDR3 protein: CASSHRDSRQPQHF. CDR3 bases: TGTGCCAGCAGCCACCGGGACAGTAGACAGCCCCAGCATTTT.

The chain combines TRBV6-5 with TRBJ2-4; 8 nucleotides agree with TRBD2. Losses at the gene ends were 6 bases for V and 4 bases for J; bases not matched to a gene: 8. The CDR3 spans 15 residues. Germline V gene sequence: CDR1 MNHEY, CDR2 SVGAGI. The CDR3 region is CASRRDSGEKNIQYF. CDR3 in DNA: TGTGCCAGCAGACGTGATAGCGGGGAAAAAAACATTCAGTACTTC.

The chain couples TRBV18 to TRBJ2-7; 7 nucleotides match TRBD2. Germline V lookup: CDR1 KGHSH, CDR2 LQKENI. Trimming cost V 3 bases and J 6 bases; bases outside gene matches: 2. The CDR3 runs to 12 residues. This CDR3 is CASSPTSAEQYF. Here the CDR3 DNA reads TGTGCCAGCTCACCTACTAGCGCCGAGCAGTACTTC.

J is TRBJ1-2 and V is TRBV11-1; TRBD1 agrees at 7 bases. There are 14 residues in the CDR3. From germline, CDR1 is SGHAT and CDR2 FQDESV (reference sequence). V was clipped by 5 bases and J by 8 bases; unmatched bases: 11. In DNA, the CDR3 is TGTGCCAGCAGCCCGAGACAGGGCCTCCGAGGCTACACCTTC. Translated: CASSPRQGLRGYTF.